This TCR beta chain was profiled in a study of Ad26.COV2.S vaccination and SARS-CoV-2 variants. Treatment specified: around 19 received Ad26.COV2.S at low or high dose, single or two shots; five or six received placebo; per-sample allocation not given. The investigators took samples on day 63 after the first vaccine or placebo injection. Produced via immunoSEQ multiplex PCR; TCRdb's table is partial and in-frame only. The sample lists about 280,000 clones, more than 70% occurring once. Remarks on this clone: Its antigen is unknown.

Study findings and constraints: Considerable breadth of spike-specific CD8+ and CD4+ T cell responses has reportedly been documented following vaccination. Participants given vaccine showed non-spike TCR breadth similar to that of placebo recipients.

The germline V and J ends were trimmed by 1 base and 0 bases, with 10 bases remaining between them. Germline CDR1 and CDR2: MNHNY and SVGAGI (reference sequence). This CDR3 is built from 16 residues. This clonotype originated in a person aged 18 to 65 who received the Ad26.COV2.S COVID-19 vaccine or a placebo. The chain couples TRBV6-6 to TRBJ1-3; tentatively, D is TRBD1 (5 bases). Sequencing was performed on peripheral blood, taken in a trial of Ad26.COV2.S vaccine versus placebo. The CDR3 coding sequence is TGTGCCAGCAGTTACTGGGGCCTGAGCTCTGGAAACACCATATATTTT. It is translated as CASSYWGLSSGNTIYF.